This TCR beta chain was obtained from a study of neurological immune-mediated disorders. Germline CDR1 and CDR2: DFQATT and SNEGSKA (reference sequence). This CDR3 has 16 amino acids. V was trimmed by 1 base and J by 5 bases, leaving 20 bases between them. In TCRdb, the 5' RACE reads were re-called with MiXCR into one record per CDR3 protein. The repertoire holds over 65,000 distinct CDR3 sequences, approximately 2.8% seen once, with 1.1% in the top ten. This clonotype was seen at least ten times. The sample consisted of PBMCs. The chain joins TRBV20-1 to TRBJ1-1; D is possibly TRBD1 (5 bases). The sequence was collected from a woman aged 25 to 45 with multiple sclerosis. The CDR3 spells CSARVLRAGGLTEAFF. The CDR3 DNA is TGCAGTGCTAGAGTTTTGAGGGCGGGGGGATTGACTGAAGCTTTCTTT.